This TCR beta chain was identified in a study of control samples from healthy donors and cancer patients. V lost 4 bases and J lost 4; bases outside the gene matches: 8. Germline assignment: CDR1 SGDLS and CDR2 YYNGEE. This CDR3 comprises 15 residues. Produced via immunoSEQ multiplex PCR; TCRdb's table is partial and in-frame only. There are 400,000 to 500,000 clones in the sample; approximately 90% occur only once, and over 5.5% lies in the top ten. This chain uses TRBV9 with TRBJ2-5; 9 positions agree with TRBD1. Material: PBMCs. The receptor's source is a man aged 35 to 55 with head and neck cancer. Written as DNA, the CDR3 is TGTGCCAGCAGCTTCGGACAGGGGATGACAGAGACCCAGTACTTC. This translates into CASSFGQGMTETQYF.